This TCR beta chain was documented in a study of T cell repertoires in cytomegalovirus infection. On this clonotype itself: Its specificity is not known.

TCRdb used MiXCR to reprocess the reads, holding one entry per CDR3 protein. The sample includes about 180,000 distinct CDR3 sequences, 20% to 25% seen only once; the top ten take roughly 25%. The CDR3 is 17 amino acids. CDR1 MNHEY and CDR2 SVGEGT come from the germline V gene. J gave up 0 bases and V 6 bases, and 11 bases lay outside the gene matches. The source material was CD8+ T cells from cultured PBMCs, sampled from culture after CMV antigen stimulation. The chain has TRBV6-2 or TRBV6-3 and TRBJ1-5; 7 nucleotides align to TRBD1. The sequence came from a human donor in good health (CMV status not recorded). Some clones in this sample may be carry-over from other donors' samples. The CDR3 protein is CASSRFGTASSNQPQHF. For the CDR3, the DNA is TGTGCCAGCAGCCGCTTCGGGACAGCTTCTAGCAATCAGCCCCAGCATTTT.